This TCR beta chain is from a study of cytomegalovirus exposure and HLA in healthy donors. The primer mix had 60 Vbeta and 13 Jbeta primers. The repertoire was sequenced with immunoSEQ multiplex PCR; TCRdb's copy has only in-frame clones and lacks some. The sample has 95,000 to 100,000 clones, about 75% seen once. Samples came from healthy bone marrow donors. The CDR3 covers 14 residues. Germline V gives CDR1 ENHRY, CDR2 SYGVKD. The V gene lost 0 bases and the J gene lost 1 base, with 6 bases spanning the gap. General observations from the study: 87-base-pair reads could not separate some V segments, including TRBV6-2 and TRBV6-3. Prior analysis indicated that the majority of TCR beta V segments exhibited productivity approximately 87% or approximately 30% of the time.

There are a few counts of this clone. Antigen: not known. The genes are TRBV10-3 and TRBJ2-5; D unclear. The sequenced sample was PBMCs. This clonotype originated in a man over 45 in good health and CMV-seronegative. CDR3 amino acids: CAISESNSQETQYF. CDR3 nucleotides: TGTGCCATCAGTGAGTCTAACAGCCAAGAGACCCAGTACTTC.